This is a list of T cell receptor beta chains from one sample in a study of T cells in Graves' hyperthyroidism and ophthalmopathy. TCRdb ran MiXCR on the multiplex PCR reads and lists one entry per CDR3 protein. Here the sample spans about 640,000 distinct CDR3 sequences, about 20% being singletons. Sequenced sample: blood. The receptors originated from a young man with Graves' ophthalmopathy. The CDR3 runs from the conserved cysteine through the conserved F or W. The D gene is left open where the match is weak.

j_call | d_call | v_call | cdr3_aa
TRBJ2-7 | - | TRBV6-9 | CASSYQRRYYERYF
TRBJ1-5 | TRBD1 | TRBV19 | CASSIRGLEYQPQHF
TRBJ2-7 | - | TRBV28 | CASSWGGHEQYF
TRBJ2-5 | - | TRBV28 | CASSPGQVRETQYF
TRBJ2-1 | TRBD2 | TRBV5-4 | CASSLGLAGEGYEQFF
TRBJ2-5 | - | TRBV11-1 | CASSSSGLGETQYF
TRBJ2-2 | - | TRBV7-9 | CASSLSEAGELFF
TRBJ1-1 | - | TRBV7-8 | CASSLDEANTEAFF
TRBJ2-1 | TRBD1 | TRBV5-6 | CASSLGDRGNEQFF
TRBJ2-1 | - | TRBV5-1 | CASSLWVGAENEQFF
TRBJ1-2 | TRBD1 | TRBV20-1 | CSASGTGGLYGYTF
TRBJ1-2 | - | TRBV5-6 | CASSSDLPQGNYGYTF
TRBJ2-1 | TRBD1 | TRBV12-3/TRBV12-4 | CASSWDRGSYNEQFF
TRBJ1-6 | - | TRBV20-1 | CSARDTDRKENSPLHF
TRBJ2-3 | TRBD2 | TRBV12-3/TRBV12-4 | CASSGPGLAGVDTQYF
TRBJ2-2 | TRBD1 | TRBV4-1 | CASSQVGQGAFGELFF
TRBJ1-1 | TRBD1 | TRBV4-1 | CASSPRQGPPPTEAFF
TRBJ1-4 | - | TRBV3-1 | CASSQDEVLVQLMPNEKLFF
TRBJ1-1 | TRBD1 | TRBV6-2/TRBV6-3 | CASSVRTGWGTEAFF
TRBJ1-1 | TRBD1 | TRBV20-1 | CSARYVTGAEAFF
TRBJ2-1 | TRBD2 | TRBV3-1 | CASSQDSLLADSYNEQFF
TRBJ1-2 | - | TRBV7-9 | CASSRQVGYGYTF